This T cell receptor beta chain was obtained from a study of cytomegalovirus exposure and HLA in healthy donors. General study results and limits: Analysis was carried out at a later point, and it linked a missense DCLRE1C variant to TCR beta V- and J-gene trimming. Both high specificity and high sensitivity reportedly marked the classifier's diagnosis of cytomegalovirus status.

A multiplex PCR was run with 60 Vbeta primers and 13 Jbeta primers. Method: immunoSEQ multiplex PCR; TCRdb's copy keeps in-frame clones and lacks some. The sample lists approximately 150,000 clones; approximately 79% were seen once. The CDR3 is 13 amino acids. Germline values: CDR1 MNHEY, CDR2 SVGAGI. With 8 bases removed from V and 4 bases from J, the gap between germline ends came to 14 bases. Concerning this clone: Its antigen is unidentified.

This chain links TRBV6-5 with TRBJ1-2, with no clear D. Source material: PBMCs. This TCR was sampled from a human donor in good health. The CDR3 sequence is CASRVAGFYGYTF. CDR3 DNA: TGTGCCAGCCGAGTTGCAGGCTTCTATGGCTACACCTTC.